The entry that follows covers one T cell receptor (beta chain) sequence. Its cognate antigen is unknown. This sample is drawn from a study of T-cell reconstitution after alpha-beta-depleted transplantation in children. Study observations and caveats: At one year after transplant, newly produced T cells mostly accounted for T-cell counts and diversity. It was reported that alpha-beta T cells came from several hundred expanded graft clones (about two months after transplant).

During its preparation, the TCRbeta library received unique molecular identifiers. TCRdb passed the PCR reads through MiXCR, listing each CDR3 protein once. The top ten clones hold approximately 30% of a sample with about 980,000 distinct CDR3 sequences, about 29% of them seen once. Between the trimmed V and J ends, which lost 1 base and 6 bases, there was a span of 18 bases. The CDR3 is made up of 15 amino acids. Looked up from germline, CDR1 is DFQATT and CDR2 is SNEGSKA (reference sequence). The V and J genes are TRBV20-1 and TRBJ1-1; D possibly corresponds to TRBD1 (6 bases). This clonotype originated in a boy in the first two years of life who had a stem cell transplant for SCID, so the T cells may come from the graft donor. The material was PBMCs, mostly from graft donor cells, obtained 360 days after TCRalphabeta/CD19-depleted stem cell transplant. CDR3: CSARGGGARGAEAFF. CDR3 nucleotide sequence: TGCAGTGCTAGAGGAGGGGGGGCGAGGGGCGCTGAAGCTTTCTTT.